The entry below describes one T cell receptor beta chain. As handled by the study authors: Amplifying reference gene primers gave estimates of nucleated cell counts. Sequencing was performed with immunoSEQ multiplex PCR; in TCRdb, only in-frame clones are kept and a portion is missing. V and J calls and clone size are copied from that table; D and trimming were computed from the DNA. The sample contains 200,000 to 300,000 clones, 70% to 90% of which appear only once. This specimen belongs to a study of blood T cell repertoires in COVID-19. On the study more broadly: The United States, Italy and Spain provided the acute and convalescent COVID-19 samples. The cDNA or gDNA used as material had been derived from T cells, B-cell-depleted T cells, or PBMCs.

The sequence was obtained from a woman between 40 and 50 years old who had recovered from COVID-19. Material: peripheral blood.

CDR3 residues: CATSRQVSNQPQHF. The CDR3 DNA is TGTGCCACCAGCAGACAGGTTTCCAATCAGCCCCAGCATTTT. The chain employs TRBV15 and TRBJ1-5; no clear D. Germline loops: CDR1 LNHNV, CDR2 YYDKDF (reference sequence). The CDR3 totals 14 residues. Trimming took off 2 bases at V and 3 bases at J, with 8 bases between the two ends.